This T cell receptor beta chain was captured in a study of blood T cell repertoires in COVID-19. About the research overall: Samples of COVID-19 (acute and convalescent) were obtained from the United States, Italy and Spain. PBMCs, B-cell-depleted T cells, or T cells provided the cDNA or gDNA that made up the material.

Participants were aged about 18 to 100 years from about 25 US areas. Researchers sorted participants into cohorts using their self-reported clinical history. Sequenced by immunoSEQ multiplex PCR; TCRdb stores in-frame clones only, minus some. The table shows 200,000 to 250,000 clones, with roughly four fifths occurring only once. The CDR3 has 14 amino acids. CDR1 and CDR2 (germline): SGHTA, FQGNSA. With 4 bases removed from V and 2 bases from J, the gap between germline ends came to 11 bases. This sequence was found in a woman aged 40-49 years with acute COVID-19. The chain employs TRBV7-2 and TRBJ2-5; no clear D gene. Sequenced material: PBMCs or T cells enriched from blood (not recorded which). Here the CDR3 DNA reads TGTGCCAGCAGCTCGCTTGGCGGACAAGAGACCCAGTACTTC. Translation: CASSSLGGQETQYF.